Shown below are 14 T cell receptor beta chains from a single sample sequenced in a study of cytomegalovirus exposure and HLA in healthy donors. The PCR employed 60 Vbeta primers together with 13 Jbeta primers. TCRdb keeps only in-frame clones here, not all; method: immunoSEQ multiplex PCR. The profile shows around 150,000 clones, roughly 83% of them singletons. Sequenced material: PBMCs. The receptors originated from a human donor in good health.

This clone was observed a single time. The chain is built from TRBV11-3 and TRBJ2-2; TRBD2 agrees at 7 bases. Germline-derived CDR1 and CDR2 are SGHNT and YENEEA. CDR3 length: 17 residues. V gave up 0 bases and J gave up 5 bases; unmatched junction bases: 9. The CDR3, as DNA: TGTGCCAGCAGCTTAGATCTCGAGACTAGCTATACCGGGGAGCTGTTTTTT. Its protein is CASSLDLETSYTGELFF.

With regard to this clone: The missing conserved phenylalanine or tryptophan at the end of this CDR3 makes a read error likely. CDR3 DNA sequence: TGCAGCGTTGCGGACAGGGCAGGAGGCTACACCCTC. Its protein product is CSVADRAGGYTL. J is TRBJ1-2 and V is TRBV29-1; the match to TRBD1 covers 8 bases. The CDR3 spans 12 residues. Trimming at V came to 4 bases and at J to 8 bases, leaving 6 bases not matched to a gene. Germline loops: CDR1 SQVTM, CDR2 ANQGSEA.

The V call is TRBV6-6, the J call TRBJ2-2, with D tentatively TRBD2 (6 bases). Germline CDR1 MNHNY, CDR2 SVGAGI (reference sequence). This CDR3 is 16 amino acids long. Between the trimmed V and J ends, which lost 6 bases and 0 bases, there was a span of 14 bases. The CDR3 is CASSHSPGANTGELFF. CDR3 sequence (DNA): TGTGCCAGCAGCCACTCTCCGGGGGCGAACACCGGGGAGCTGTTTTTT.

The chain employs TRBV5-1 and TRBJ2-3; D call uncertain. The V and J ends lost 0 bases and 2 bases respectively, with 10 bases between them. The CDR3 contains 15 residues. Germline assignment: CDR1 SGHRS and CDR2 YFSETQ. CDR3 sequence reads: CASSLDARITDTQYF. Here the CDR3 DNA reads TGCGCCAGCAGCTTGGATGCTAGAATCACAGATACGCAGTATTTT.

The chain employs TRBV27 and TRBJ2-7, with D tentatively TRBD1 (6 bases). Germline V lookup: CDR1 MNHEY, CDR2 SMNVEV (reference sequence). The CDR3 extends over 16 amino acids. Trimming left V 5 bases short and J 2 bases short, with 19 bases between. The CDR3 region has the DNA TGTGCCAGCAGTCCCTCGGCAGGGGCCTCGCCCTACGAGCAGTACTTC. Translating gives CASSPSAGASPYEQYF.

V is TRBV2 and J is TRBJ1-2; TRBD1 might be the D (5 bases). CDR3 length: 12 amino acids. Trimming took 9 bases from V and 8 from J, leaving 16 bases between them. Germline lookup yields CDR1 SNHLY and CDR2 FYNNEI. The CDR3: CARPGLSGGYTF. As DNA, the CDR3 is TGTGCCAGGCCGGGACTCTCCGGGGGCTACACCTTC. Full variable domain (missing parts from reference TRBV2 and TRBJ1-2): EPEVTQTPSHQVTQMGQEVILRCVPISNHLYFYWYRQILGQKVEFLVSFYNNEISEKSEIFDDQFSVERPDGSNFTLKIRSTKLEDSAMYFCARPGLSGGYTFGSGTRLTVV.

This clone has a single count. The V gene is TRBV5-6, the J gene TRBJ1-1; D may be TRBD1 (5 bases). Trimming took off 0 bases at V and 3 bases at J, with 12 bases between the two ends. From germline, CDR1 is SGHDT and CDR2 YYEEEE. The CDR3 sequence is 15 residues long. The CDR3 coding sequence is TGTGCCAGCAGCTTGGTGGGCAGGGCGGACACTGAAGCTTTCTTT. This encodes CASSLVGRADTEAFF.

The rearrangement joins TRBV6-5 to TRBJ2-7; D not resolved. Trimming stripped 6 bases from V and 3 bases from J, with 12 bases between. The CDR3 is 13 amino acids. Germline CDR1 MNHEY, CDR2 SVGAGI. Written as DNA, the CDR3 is TGTGCCAGCAGGAAAGGAGTCGTCTACGAGCAGTACTTC. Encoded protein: CASRKGVVYEQYF.

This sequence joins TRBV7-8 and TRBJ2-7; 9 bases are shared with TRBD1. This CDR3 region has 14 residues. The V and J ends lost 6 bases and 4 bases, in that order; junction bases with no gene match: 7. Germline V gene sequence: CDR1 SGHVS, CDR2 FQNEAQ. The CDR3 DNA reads TGTGCCAGCAGAACCGGGACAGGGACGTACGAGCAGTACTTC. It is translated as CASRTGTGTYEQYF.

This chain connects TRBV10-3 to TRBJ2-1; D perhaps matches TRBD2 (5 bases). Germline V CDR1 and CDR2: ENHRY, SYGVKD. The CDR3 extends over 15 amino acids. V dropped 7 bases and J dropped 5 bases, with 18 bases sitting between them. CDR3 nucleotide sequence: TGTGCCATCAATTCTCCGAGGGCGGAAAACAATGAGCAGTTCTTC. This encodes CAINSPRAENNEQFF.

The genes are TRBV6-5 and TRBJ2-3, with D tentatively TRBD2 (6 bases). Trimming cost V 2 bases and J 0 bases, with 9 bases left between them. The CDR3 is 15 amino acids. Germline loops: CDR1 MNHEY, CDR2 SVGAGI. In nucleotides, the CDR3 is TGTGCCAGCAGTTACGGGGCGGGGAGCACAGATACGCAGTATTTT. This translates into CASSYGAGSTDTQYF.

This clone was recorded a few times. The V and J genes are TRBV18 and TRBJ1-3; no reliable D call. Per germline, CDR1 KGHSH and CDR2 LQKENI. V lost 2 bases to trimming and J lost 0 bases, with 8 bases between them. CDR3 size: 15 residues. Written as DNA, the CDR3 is TGTGCCAGCTCACCAGGAGGGAACTCTGGAAACACCATATATTTT. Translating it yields CASSPGGNSGNTIYF.

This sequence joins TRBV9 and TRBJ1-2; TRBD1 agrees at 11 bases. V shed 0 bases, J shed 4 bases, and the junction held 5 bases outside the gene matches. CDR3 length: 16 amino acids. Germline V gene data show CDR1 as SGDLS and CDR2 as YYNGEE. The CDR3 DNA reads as TGTGCCAGCAGCGTAGGGACAGGGGGCTTTACCTATGGCTACACCTTC. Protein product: CASSVGTGGFTYGYTF.

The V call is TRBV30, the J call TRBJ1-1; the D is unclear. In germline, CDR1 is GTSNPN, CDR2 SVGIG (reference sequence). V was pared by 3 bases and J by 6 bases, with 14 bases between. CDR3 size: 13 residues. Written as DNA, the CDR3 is TGTGCCTGGAGACCACGCGGCGGCGCTGAAGCTTTCTTT. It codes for CAWRPRGGAEAFF.